The 3 T cell receptor beta chains given below trace back to one sample, sequenced in a study of shared clonotypes between healthy human individuals. Libraries were prepared by immunoSEQ multiplex PCR; TCRdb keeps only in-frame clonotypes and omits some of them. The data show about 320,000 clones, with around 87% seen just once and 15% to 20% held by the top ten. The sequencing sample was made of memory CD8+ T cells sorted from blood. The subset is: CD45RO+ cells pooled with CCR7-negative TemRA cells. Receptors originate from a man aged 18 to 29 in good health.

The CDR3 bases are TGCGCCAGCAGCTCAACAGGGGGCTATGGCTACACCTTC. Encoded protein: CASSSTGGYGYTF. This chain joins TRBV4-3 and TRBJ1-2; 8 nucleotides match TRBD1. This CDR3 comprises 13 residues. With V trimmed by 5 bases and J by 4 bases, 3 bases remained unmatched. Germline V gives CDR1 LGHNA, CDR2 YSLEER.

This clone was detected a few times. The chain recombines TRBV9 with TRBJ2-2; D not resolved. Germline values: CDR1 SGDLS, CDR2 YYNGEE. The CDR3 is 17 amino acids. V lost 1 base to trimming and J lost 3 bases, with 16 bases between them. CDR3 amino acids: CASSVPYKGPDTGELFF. CDR3 in DNA: TGTGCCAGCAGCGTACCTTATAAGGGCCCTGACACCGGGGAGCTGTTTTTT. Full variable domain (outside the CDR3, taken from reference TRBV9 and TRBJ2-2): DSGVTQTPKHLITATGQRVTLRCSPRSGDLSVYWYQQSLDQGLQFLIQYYNGEERAKGNILERFSAQQFPDLHSELNLSSLELGDSALYFCASSVPYKGPDTGELFFGEGSRLTVL.

The chain carries TRBV6-1 and TRBJ1-1, with D unresolved. V was clipped by 10 bases and J by 2 bases, with 20 bases between them. Germline V CDR1 and CDR2: MNHNS, SASEGT. CDR3 length equals 15 residues. Written as DNA, the CDR3 is TGTGCCACCGCCCTAATAGAAGGGAGTAACACTGAAGCTTTCTTT. Translating it yields CATALIEGSNTEAFF.